The count of the clone carrying this TCR beta chain is one. The antigen is undetermined. The sample belongs to a study of long-term antiretroviral therapy in people with HIV. Version v3.0 of the immunoSEQ assay ran at survey level. It was about 40,000-55,000 T-cell genomes per sample that sequencing targeted. Sequencing used immunoSEQ multiplex PCR; TCRdb keeps in-frame clones, though not all of them. In the table there are around 28,000 clones, 65% to 85% of which are singletons. Participants who had HIV were, without exception, treated in the United States. CDR3 length equals 14 residues. The ends were cut back, 5 bases at V and 0 bases at J, with 11 bases in the middle. Germline V lookup: CDR1 MNHEY, CDR2 SVGAGI. Whole-study results and caveats: Before ART, certain clones expanded, and these dominated the repertoire at all time points. On ART adherence, viral resistance or therapy changes, no data were available.

Sample: unsorted PBMCs, taken about 2.7 years after starting antiretroviral therapy. The V and J genes are TRBV6-5 and TRBJ2-7; D is unresolved. The sequence was collected from a man aged 25-45 years with HIV. The CDR3 is CASSQVISSYEQYF. In DNA form, the CDR3 reads TGTGCCAGCAGTCAGGTCATCAGCTCCTACGAGCAGTACTTC.